This TCR beta chain was obtained from a study of T cell responses to AZD1222 COVID-19 vaccine. Looking at the study overall: It was second doses at about 4 or about 12 weeks that were pooled. Whole-study findings and limits: Baseline serology detected seropositivity in only 6 or 7 AZD1222 recipients. Unmutated variant regions reportedly attract nearly half of all spike-specific TCRs. Repertoires were obtained only post-peak T cell response.

To note about this clone: Its antigen is unknown.

Between the trimmed V and J ends, which lost 1 base and 5 bases, there was a span of 9 bases. Germline V gene sequence: CDR1 SGHTA, CDR2 FQGTGA. CDR3 size: 14 residues. Measured with immunoSEQ multiplex PCR; TCRdb has only the in-frame clones, and not every one. Of 90,000 to 100,000 clones in the sample, about 89% are singletons; the top ten hold just under 7.5%. V gene TRBV7-3 combines with J gene TRBJ1-5; D gene ambiguous. The clonotype comes from an adult in good health. Sequenced here: peripheral blood, sampled on day 0 of AZD1222 vaccination. The CDR3 here is CASSLMGQDQPQHF. The CDR3 DNA reads TGTGCCAGCAGCTTAATGGGTCAAGATCAGCCCCAGCATTTT.